A single TCR beta chain is shown here with its context. Its antigen remains unidentified. An end of the junction does not agree with germline; a read error may underlie this. The CDR3 runs to 14 residues. Germline CDR1 is SGHTA and CDR2 is FQGNSA. The data are from a study of response to subunit inactivated influenza vaccine. TCRdb re-called the RT-PCR reads with MiXCR, one entry per CDR3 protein. The sample gives about 800,000 distinct CDR3 sequences, approximately 22% of which show up once; 10% is in the top ten. Points from the study as a whole: It was the authors' suggestion that each seasonal influenza vaccination recruits few new T cells.

The TCR sequence derives from a man over 45 who received an inactivated influenza vaccine. This sequence joins TRBV7-2 and TRBJ1-5, with a weak D call TRBD1 (5 bases). The sequences come from PBMCs from blood, collected less than 6 days after vaccination. The CDR3 DNA sequence: TGTTCCAGCAGCGGGACTTATAGCAATCAGCCCCAGCATTTT. It specifies CSSSGTYSNQPQHF.